This T cell receptor beta chain was sequenced for a study of cytomegalovirus exposure and HLA in healthy donors. Study-level results: Rare TCR sequences dominated, though some public TCRs recurred in many donors.

Clones were read by immunoSEQ multiplex PCR, and TCRdb kept only the in-frame ones, dropping some. Among 250,000 to 400,000 clones, 88% were seen once, and the ten largest hold roughly 0.96%. As for this clone: Its antigen is undetermined.

CDR1 SGHNT and CDR2 YYREEE come from the germline V gene (reference sequence). The V gene lost 3 bases and the J gene lost 1 base, with 12 bases spanning the gap. The CDR3 loop spans 15 amino acids. Material for sequencing was PBMCs. The chain employs TRBV5-4 and TRBJ2-3; TRBD2 might be the D (5 bases). This receptor was obtained from a man aged 25-45 years in good health and CMV-seronegative. The DNA of the CDR3 is TGTGCCAGCAGCTCCCTCTACGGGGGCACAGATACGCAGTATTTT. The encoded protein is CASSSLYGGTDTQYF.